This TCR beta chain is from a study of control samples from healthy donors and cancer patients. Germline values: CDR1 SGDLS, CDR2 YYNGEE. The CDR3 totals 15 residues. The V end was cut by 0 bases, the J end by 7 bases, with 11 bases between. The method was immunoSEQ multiplex PCR; TCRdb's version includes in-frame clones alone and lacks a portion of them. The table includes about 270,000 clones, roughly 87% detected once. The chain recombines TRBV9 with TRBJ1-6; no clear D gene. The TCR was taken from a woman in her sixties with lung cancer. Sample: PBMCs. The CDR3 nucleotides are TGTGCCAGCAGCGTAGGATGGAGGGAAAATTCACCCCTCCACTTT. The encoded protein is CASSVGWRENSPLHF.